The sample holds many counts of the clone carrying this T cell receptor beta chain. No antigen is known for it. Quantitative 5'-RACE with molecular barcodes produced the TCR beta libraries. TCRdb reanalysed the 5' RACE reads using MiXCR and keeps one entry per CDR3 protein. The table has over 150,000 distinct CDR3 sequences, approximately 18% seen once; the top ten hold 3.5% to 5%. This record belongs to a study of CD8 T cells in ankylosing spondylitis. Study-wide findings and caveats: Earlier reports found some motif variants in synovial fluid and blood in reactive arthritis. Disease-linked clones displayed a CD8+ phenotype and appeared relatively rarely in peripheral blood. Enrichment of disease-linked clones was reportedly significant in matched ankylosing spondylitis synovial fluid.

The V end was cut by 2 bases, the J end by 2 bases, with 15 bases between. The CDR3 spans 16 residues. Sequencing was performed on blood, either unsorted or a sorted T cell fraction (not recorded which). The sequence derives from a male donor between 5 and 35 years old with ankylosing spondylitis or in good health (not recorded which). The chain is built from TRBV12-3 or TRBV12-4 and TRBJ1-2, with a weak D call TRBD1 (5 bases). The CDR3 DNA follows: TGTGCCAGCAGTTTAAGCCTGCCAGGGCCCAACTATGGCTACACCTTC. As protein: CASSLSLPGPNYGYTF.